Listed below are T cell receptor beta chains from one sample, sequenced in a study of cytomegalovirus exposure and HLA in healthy donors. TCRdb keeps only in-frame clones here, not all; method: immunoSEQ multiplex PCR. The sample has 130,000 or so clones; around 9% are singletons. Specimen: PBMCs. The receptors derive from a man between 35 and 55 years old in good health and CMV-seronegative. The CDR3 runs from the conserved cysteine through the conserved F or W. Fields, in order: J gene, V gene, D gene, clone size, CDR3 protein, CDR3 DNA. D genes are given only for firm matches. A clone size is listed for some rows: how often the clone was seen (once, few, many), or a class if it is expanded.

J gene: TRBJ1-4; V gene: TRBV25-1; D gene: NA; clone size: NA; CDR3 protein: CASRGTENNEKLFF; CDR3 DNA: TGTGCCAGCAGGGGGACTGAAAATAATGAAAAACTGTTTTTT
J gene: TRBJ1-2; V gene: TRBV6-1; D gene: TRBD1; clone size: NA; CDR3 protein: CASSLFDRDVEGYTF; CDR3 DNA: TGTGCCAGCTCCCTTTTTGACAGGGACGTAGAGGGCTACACCTTC
J gene: TRBJ2-3; V gene: TRBV7-6; D gene: NA; clone size: few; CDR3 protein: CASSTGTTTDTQYF; CDR3 DNA: TGTGCCAGCAGCACAGGTACAACCACAGATACGCAGTATTTT
J gene: TRBJ2-1; V gene: TRBV7-6; D gene: TRBD1; clone size: few; CDR3 protein: CASSLVTGGNEQFF; CDR3 DNA: TGTGCCAGCAGCTTAGTGACAGGGGGCAATGAGCAGTTCTTC
J gene: TRBJ2-1; V gene: TRBV30; D gene: NA; clone size: NA; CDR3 protein: CAWSPGDGTYNEQFF; CDR3 DNA: TGTGCCTGGAGCCCCGGAGACGGAACATACAATGAGCAGTTCTTC
J gene: TRBJ1-2; V gene: TRBV28; D gene: NA; clone size: few; CDR3 protein: CASSSGPPQGGYTF; CDR3 DNA: TGTGCCAGCAGTTCCGGGCCTCCTCAGGGCGGCTACACCTTC
J gene: TRBJ1-2; V gene: TRBV28; D gene: NA; clone size: NA; CDR3 protein: CASSPPSGGEGYTF; CDR3 DNA: TGTGCCAGCAGTCCCCCGAGCGGGGGCGAAGGCTACACCTTC
J gene: TRBJ2-7; V gene: TRBV19; D gene: NA; clone size: few; CDR3 protein: CASSERSRGTYEQYF; CDR3 DNA: TGTGCCAGTAGTGAGCGGTCACGAGGGACCTACGAGCAGTACTTC
J gene: TRBJ1-1; V gene: TRBV4-1; D gene: TRBD1; clone size: NA; CDR3 protein: CASSLNGQGGTEAFF; CDR3 DNA: TGCGCCAGCAGCCTTAACGGACAGGGGGGTACTGAAGCTTTCTTT
J gene: TRBJ2-3; V gene: TRBV5-6; D gene: TRBD2; clone size: NA; CDR3 protein: CASSAGLAGFDTQYF; CDR3 DNA: TGTGCCAGCAGCGCGGGACTAGCGGGGTTTGATACGCAGTATTTT
J gene: TRBJ1-2; V gene: TRBV2; D gene: NA; clone size: NA; CDR3 protein: CASSKGVAGGYTF; CDR3 DNA: TGTGCCAGCAGTAAAGGGGTTGCGGGTGGCTACACCTTC
J gene: TRBJ2-7; V gene: TRBV6-5; D gene: NA; clone size: few; CDR3 protein: CASSPGVQGYEQYF; CDR3 DNA: TGTGCCAGCAGCCCAGGGGTTCAAGGCTACGAGCAGTACTTC
J gene: TRBJ1-2; V gene: TRBV13; D gene: NA; clone size: few; CDR3 protein: CASSLGSQGYGYTF; CDR3 DNA: TGTGCCAGCAGCTTAGGGAGCCAGGGCTATGGCTACACCTTC
J gene: TRBJ2-2; V gene: TRBV7-3; D gene: NA; clone size: NA; CDR3 protein: CASSLTVGSTGELFF; CDR3 DNA: TGTGCCAGCAGCTTAACTGTCGGGAGCACCGGGGAGCTGTTTTTT
J gene: TRBJ2-5; V gene: TRBV28; D gene: TRBD2; clone size: few; CDR3 protein: CASSLPGEGTQYF; CDR3 DNA: TGTGCCAGCAGTTTACCGGGGGAGGGGACCCAGTACTTC
J gene: TRBJ2-3; V gene: TRBV5-4; D gene: TRBD2; clone size: NA; CDR3 protein: CASSSGGRLGSRSTDTQYF; CDR3 DNA: TGTGCCAGCAGCTCGGGGGGGAGGCTCGGGTCACGAAGCACAGATACGCAGTATTTT
J gene: TRBJ1-6; V gene: TRBV2; D gene: NA; clone size: few; CDR3 protein: CASTRRGGASINSPLHF; CDR3 DNA: TGTGCCAGCACCAGAAGGGGGGGGGCCTCGATAAATTCACCCCTCCACTTT
J gene: TRBJ2-7; V gene: TRBV5-1; D gene: TRBD1; clone size: NA; CDR3 protein: CASSLQGASYEQYF; CDR3 DNA: TGCGCCAGCAGCTTACAGGGGGCCTCCTACGAGCAGTACTTC
J gene: TRBJ2-3; V gene: TRBV13; D gene: NA; clone size: few; CDR3 protein: CASNTGRYADTQYF; CDR3 DNA: TGTGCCAGCAACACAGGCCGATACGCAGATACGCAGTATTTT
J gene: TRBJ1-6; V gene: TRBV5-4; D gene: TRBD1; clone size: NA; CDR3 protein: CASSSTGLRNSPLHF; CDR3 DNA: TGTGCCAGCAGCTCGACAGGGCTTCGGAATTCACCCCTCCACTTT
J gene: TRBJ1-1; V gene: TRBV4-3; D gene: NA; clone size: few; CDR3 protein: CASSQVGGEAEAFF; CDR3 DNA: TGCGCCAGCAGCCAAGTGGGGGGTGAGGCTGAAGCTTTCTTT
J gene: TRBJ2-7; V gene: TRBV29-1; D gene: TRBD1; clone size: NA; CDR3 protein: CSGSTGDHEQYF; CDR3 DNA: TGCAGCGGAAGTACAGGGGACCACGAGCAGTACTTC
J gene: TRBJ1-4; V gene: TRBV6-1; D gene: TRBD1; clone size: NA; CDR3 protein: CASSGKGRTGFLEKLFF; CDR3 DNA: TGTGCCAGCAGTGGTAAAGGGCGGACAGGGTTCCTGGAAAAACTGTTTTTT
J gene: TRBJ2-5; V gene: TRBV4-3; D gene: TRBD2; clone size: few; CDR3 protein: CASSPGLAGGPGTQYF; CDR3 DNA: TGCGCCAGCAGCCCGGGACTAGCGGGGGGCCCGGGGACCCAGTACTTC
J gene: TRBJ1-5; V gene: TRBV28; D gene: NA; clone size: few; CDR3 protein: CASSLAGEGNQPQHF; CDR3 DNA: TGTGCCAGCAGTTTGGCGGGAGAGGGCAATCAGCCCCAGCATTTT
J gene: TRBJ2-2; V gene: TRBV7-9; D gene: NA; clone size: NA; CDR3 protein: CASSTPRLNTGELFF; CDR3 DNA: TGTGCCAGCAGCACTCCGAGACTGAACACCGGGGAGCTGTTTTTT
J gene: TRBJ1-1; V gene: TRBV7-9; D gene: NA; clone size: few; CDR3 protein: CASSQPPGREAFF; CDR3 DNA: TGTGCCAGCAGCCAGCCCCCAGGCAGAGAAGCTTTCTTT
J gene: TRBJ2-1; V gene: TRBV19; D gene: NA; clone size: NA; CDR3 protein: CASGLASYNEQFF; CDR3 DNA: TGTGCCAGTGGACTTGCGTCCTACAATGAGCAGTTCTTC